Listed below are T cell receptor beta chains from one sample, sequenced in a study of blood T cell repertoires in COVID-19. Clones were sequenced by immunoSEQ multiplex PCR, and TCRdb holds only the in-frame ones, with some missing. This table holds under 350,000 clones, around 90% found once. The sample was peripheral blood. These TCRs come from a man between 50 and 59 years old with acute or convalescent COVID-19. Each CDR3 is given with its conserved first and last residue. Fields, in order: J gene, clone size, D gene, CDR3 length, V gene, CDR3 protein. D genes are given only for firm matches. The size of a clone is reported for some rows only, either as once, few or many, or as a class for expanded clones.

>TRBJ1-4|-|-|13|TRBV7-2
CASSFRGDEKLFF
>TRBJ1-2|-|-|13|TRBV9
CASSVALSYGYTF
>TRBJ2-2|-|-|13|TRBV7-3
CASSLMRDGELFF
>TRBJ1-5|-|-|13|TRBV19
CASSGGGGQPQHF
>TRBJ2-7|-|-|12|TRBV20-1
CSASLQGDEQYF
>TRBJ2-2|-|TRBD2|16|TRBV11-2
CASSLGSGGSTGELFF
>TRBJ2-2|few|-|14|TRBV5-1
CASSFTGVTGELFF
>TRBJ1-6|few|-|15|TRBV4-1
CASSQVAVYNSPLHF
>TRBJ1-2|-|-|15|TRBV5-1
CASSGGTGRNYGYTF
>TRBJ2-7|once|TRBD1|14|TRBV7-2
CASSLGQGAHEQYF
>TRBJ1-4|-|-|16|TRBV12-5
CASGPGTAATNEKLFF
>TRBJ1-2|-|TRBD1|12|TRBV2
CANLQGGYGYTF
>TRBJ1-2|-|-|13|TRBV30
CAWKRGRVHGYTF
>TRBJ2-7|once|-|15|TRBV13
CASSLGYRESHEQYF
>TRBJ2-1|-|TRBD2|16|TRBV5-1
CASSLAGSGRYNEQFF
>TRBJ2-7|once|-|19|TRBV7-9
CASSLGRPGRLSGLYEQYF
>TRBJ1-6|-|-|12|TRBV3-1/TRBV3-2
CASSQGGWTLHF
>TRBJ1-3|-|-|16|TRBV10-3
CAISDAGRISGNTIYF
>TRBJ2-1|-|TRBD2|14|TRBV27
CASSLASGVDEQFF
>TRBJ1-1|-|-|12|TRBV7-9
CASRDRNTEAFF
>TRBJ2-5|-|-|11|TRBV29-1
CSVALQETQYF
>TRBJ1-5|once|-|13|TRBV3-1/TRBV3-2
CASSLAWGQPQHF
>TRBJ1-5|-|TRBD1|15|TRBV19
CASSTTGWSNQPQHF